A single sample gave rise to the 18 T cell receptor beta chains below, sequenced in a study of tumor-infiltrating lymphocytes in primary liver carcinoma. Both blood RNA, taken from unsorted whole blood, and germline DNA were extracted. Starting material of around 490 ng total RNA yielded TCR beta cDNA via a constant-region primer. Slightly modified ARM-PCR, run as three nested multiplex PCR rounds, produced the TCR beta libraries. Both of the initial two PCR rounds ran for around 9 cycles and employed TRBV1-TRBV30 forward primers alongside a C-beta reverse primer. TCRdb independently ran MiXCR on the multiplex PCR reads; one entry per CDR3 protein. The sample has just over 300,000 distinct CDR3 sequences; 50% to 60% are singletons. Sample: peripheral blood. The receptors come from a woman in her 30s with primary liver carcinoma and hepatitis B virus infection.

In regard to this clonotype: One base away lies a much larger clone, so this may be a sequencing read error. The chain employs TRBV4-2 and TRBJ2-3, with TRBD2 matching 7 bases. Germline V gene data show CDR1 as LGHNA and CDR2 as YNFKEQ. This CDR3 is 11 amino acids long. The DNA of the CDR3 is TGTACCTCGGGGGAGGGAGATACGCAGTATTTT. Residues: CTSGEGDTQYF.

The chain couples TRBV11-2 to TRBJ2-7, with D tentatively TRBD2 (6 bases). In germline, CDR1 is SGHAT, CDR2 FQNNGV. The CDR3 is 14 amino acids. The V gene lost 5 bases and the J gene lost 3 bases, with 14 bases spanning the gap. Written as DNA, the CDR3 is TGTGCCAGCAGCCTCACGGAGGGACTCTACGAGCAGTACTTC. Translating it yields CASSLTEGLYEQYF.

The V call is TRBV25-1, the J call TRBJ1-2; 9 bases are shared with TRBD1. Trimming removed 3 bases from V and 5 bases from J; junction bases left unmatched: 10. CDR1 and CDR2 (germline): MGHDK, SYGVNS. This CDR3 comprises 16 residues. CDR3 bases: TGTGCCAGCAGTGATATACAAGGGACAGGGCGATATGGCTACACCTTC. It yields the protein CASSDIQGTGRYGYTF.

V usage is TRBV6-5 and J usage is TRBJ2-7, with 9 bases fitting TRBD2. This CDR3 has 16 residues. Germline V CDR1 and CDR2: MNHEY, SVGAGI. The junction had 15 bases not matched to a gene; V was cut back by 6 bases and J by 6 bases. The CDR3: CASRPGISSGGGEQYF. The CDR3, as DNA: TGTGCCAGCAGACCCGGGATTAGTAGCGGGGGTGGCGAGCAGTACTTC.

This clonotype was observed at least ten times. This chain joins TRBV11-2 and TRBJ1-3, with 12 bases aligning to TRBD1. The CDR3 has 15 residues. V gave up 5 bases and J gave up 5 bases; unmatched junction bases: 4. The germline V gene encodes CDR1 SGHAT and CDR2 FQNNGV. The DNA for the CDR3 is TGTGCCAGCAGCAGGGACAGGGGGCTGCGAAACACCATATATTTT. Its translation: CASSRDRGLRNTIYF.

Concerning this clonotype itself: This may arise from a read error, as a much more abundant clone is one base away. The chain couples TRBV29-1 to TRBJ2-4, with D possibly TRBD2 on 6 matching bases. Germline V gene data show CDR1 as SQVTM and CDR2 as ANQGSEA. Trimming pared 8 bases from V and 8 bases from J, leaving 25 bases between. The CDR3 has 15 amino acids. The CDR3 DNA reads TGCAGCAGGAGGGATGGGGCAGGCCTAGGGGACATTCAGTACTTC. Translated, it gives CSRRDGAGLGDIQYF.

This clonotype was recorded at least ten times. The J gene is TRBJ1-1, the V gene TRBV6-5, with a weak D call TRBD1 (5 bases). The germline gives CDR1 MNHEY, CDR2 SVGAGI. V was cut by 5 bases and J by 10 bases, with 14 bases left in between. The CDR3 totals 12 residues. CDR3 loop: CASSEQGKGAFF. DNA of the CDR3: TGTGCCAGCAGTGAGCAGGGAAAAGGAGCTTTCTTT.

This clonotype showed up just once. Since a much larger clone is just one base distant, this may be a read error. V gene TRBV29-1 combines with J gene TRBJ2-1, with D tentatively TRBD1 or TRBD2 (5 bases each). V was cut by 6 bases and J by 9 bases, with 18 bases left in between. The CDR3 extends over 13 amino acids. The germline V gene encodes CDR1 SQVTM and CDR2 ANQGSEA. The CDR3 bases are TGCAGCGTGGACGGGACCCTAGCACGTGAGCAGTTCTTC. Translating gives CSVDGTLAREQFF.

This clonotype was observed many times. The V and J genes are TRBV11-1 and TRBJ1-1; 8 bases align to TRBD1. The germline gives CDR1 SGHAT, CDR2 FQDESV (reference sequence). The V segment lost 5 bases and the J segment 1 base; nucleotides outside the gene matches: 6. This CDR3 comprises 15 residues. CDR3 in amino acids: CASSAGQAGNTEAFF. As DNA, the CDR3 is TGTGCCAGCAGCGCGGGACAGGCTGGGAACACTGAAGCTTTCTTT. Based on the CDR3 plus reference TRBV11-1 and TRBJ1-1, the full variable domain is EAEVAQSPRYKITEKSQAVAFWCDPISGHATLYWYRQILGQGPELLVQFQDESVVDDSQLPKDRFSAERLKGVDSTLKIQPAELGDSAMYLCASSAGQAGNTEAFFGQGTRLTVV.

This chain uses TRBV6-4 with TRBJ2-1; TRBD2 matches at 12 bases. Germline lookup yields CDR1 MRHNA and CDR2 SNTAGT. The CDR3 sequence is 16 residues long. After removal of 6 bases from V and 5 bases from J, the junction contained 8 bases not matched to a gene. CDR3 protein: CASRKEGLAGHNEQFF. DNA for the CDR3: TGTGCCAGCAGAAAGGAAGGACTAGCGGGACACAATGAGCAGTTCTTC.

The chain joins TRBV7-9 to TRBJ1-4; D is uncertain. In germline, CDR1 is SEHNR, CDR2 FQNEAQ (reference sequence). The V end was cut by 5 bases, the J end by 9 bases, with 13 bases between. The CDR3 loop spans 13 amino acids. In DNA, the CDR3 is TGTGCCAGCAGCCAAGGATCGGGTCAAAAACTGTTTTTT. This translates into CASSQGSGQKLFF.

To note about this clonotype: A junction end diverges from the germline sequence, so it may reflect a read error. The chain recombines TRBV11-2 with TRBJ1-1, with a tentative D call TRBD1 (5 bases). Germline CDR1 reads SGHAT; CDR2 reads FQNNGV. The CDR3 is 18 residues long. The CDR3 loop is CASSLDKWGELHGTEAFF. DNA of the CDR3: TGCGCCAGCAGCTTAGATAAATGGGGGGAGCTACATGGCACTGAAGCTTTCTTT.

As concerns this clonotype: Possible read error: a much larger clone is one base away. The rearrangement joins TRBV29-1 to TRBJ2-7; tentatively, D is TRBD2 (5 bases). This CDR3 contains 15 residues. Trimming stripped 5 bases from V and 0 bases from J, with 17 bases between. Germline V lookup: CDR1 SQVTM, CDR2 ANQGSEA. The CDR3 here is CSVYIARISSYEQYF. CDR3 sequence (DNA): TGCAGCGTTTACATAGCGAGGATCAGCTCCTACGAGCAGTACTTC.

This clonotype was observed many times. This rearrangement joins TRBV11-3 to TRBJ2-1; D unresolved. The germline V gene has CDR1 SGHNT and CDR2 YENEEA. The CDR3 length is 17 residues. The V end lost 4 bases, the J end lost 4 bases, and 20 bases lay between the germline ends. The CDR3 DNA reads TGTGCCAGCAGCTCCAGATTGACGCCGACCCCTTACAATGAGCAGTTCTTC. It translates to CASSSRLTPTPYNEQFF.

The rearrangement links TRBV7-9 to TRBJ2-7, with 9 positions matching TRBD1. The CDR3 length is 14 residues. Trimming at V came to 4 bases and at J to 4 bases, leaving 5 bases not matched to a gene. Germline V gene data show CDR1 as SEHNR and CDR2 as FQNEAQ (reference sequence). The CDR3 spells CASSSRTGDYEQYF. The CDR3 nucleotides read TGTGCCAGCAGCTCCCGGACAGGGGATTACGAGCAGTACTTC.

A note on this clonotype: Sequence at one end of the junction differs from germline and may be a read error. The chain carries TRBV6-5 and TRBJ2-7; 7 bases align to TRBD1. CDR1 MNHEY and CDR2 SVGAGI come from the germline V gene. CDR3 size: 14 residues. The CDR3 spells CACRTRTGSHEQYF. The DNA of the CDR3 is TGTGCCTGCAGAACTAGGACAGGTTCCCACGAGCAGTACTTC.

Of note for this clonotype: A much larger clone differs from this one at a single base, so this may be a read error. CDR3 region: CARSLASRYITYEQYF. The CDR3 coding sequence is TGTGCCAGGAGCTTAGCGTCCCGCTACATAACCTACGAGCAGTACTTC. The rearrangement links TRBV12-3 or TRBV12-4 to TRBJ2-7, with D possibly being TRBD2 (5 bases). The CDR3 extends over 16 amino acids. V gave up 9 bases and J gave up 2 bases, with 23 bases separating them.

As for this clonotype: The conserved phenylalanine or tryptophan normally closing the CDR3 is absent here, so this likely arose from a read error. The CDR3 bases are TGTGCCAGCAGTTATGAACGGGAGGGCCTCAATGAGCAGTTCCTC. Translation: CASSYEREGLNEQFL. The chain is built from TRBV6-6 and TRBJ2-1, with 8 positions matching TRBD2. The CDR3 spans 15 residues. Germline lookup yields CDR1 MNHNY and CDR2 SVGAGI (reference sequence). V lost 3 bases to trimming and J lost 6 bases; unmatched junction nucleotides: 7.